The source of this TCR beta chain is a study of human versus mouse CDR3 diversity and MHC coevolution (dated by TCRdb to 2017 to 2019). General notes on the study: The immunoSEQ assay was reported to detect one in 200,000 T cells and to minimize multiplex PCR amplification bias. Three healthy volunteer blood donors were included in the human cohort, with one aged 30 to 40, one aged 40 to 50 and one aged 60 to 69 at collection. Across mouse and human samples, the number of valid reads per sample ranged from about 5.5 x 10^6 to 1.7 x 10^7. As a reference point for TCR selection on multiple MHC II alleles, the study used human naive CD4 T cell repertoires and compared them against human-TCR-locus transgenic mice that have a single MHC II.

CDR1 and CDR2 (SGDLS, YYNGEE) derive from the germline V gene. From the cysteine up to the phenylalanine, the CDR3 has a length of 16 residues. The entry retains the CDR3 DNA only, 48 bases that are in frame from base 1. After removal of 1 base from V and 2 bases from J, the junction retains 4 bases not matched to a gene. Genomic DNA was extracted from the sorted cells using the QIAGEN blood and tissue kit and was quantified on a NanoDrop 1000. Using multiplex PCR of genomic DNA, the immunoSEQ platform deep sequenced and quantified the TCR alpha and beta chains. The authors' pipeline ran thus. IMGT gene and region definitions were used for annotation of the TCR sequences. Out-of-frame rearrangements were used as a proxy for the preselection repertoire and compared with in-frame clonotypes. The iCHAO1 estimator supplied with the immunoSEQ platform was used to estimate repertoire size. A Gini index, which is based on the Lorenz curve, was applied to in-frame amino acid clonotypes to measure clonal inequality. The intersect function in the R package tcR was used to count shared clonotypes, while the Jaccard index served to score similarity. V, J and V-J usage frequencies went into a principal component analysis run with the R prcomp function, with no normalization applied. The source is immuneACCESS, and TCRdb retained only in-frame sequences with V and J called. Part of the clones is not carried over; for the studies checked, unresolved V genes explain less than half of this, and the remainder is unexplained. That table gives V, J and clone size, and the DNA gave D and trimming. The sample data list about 83,000 clones, and 80% to 95% of these were observed just once. Clones ranked in the top ten supply around 0.15% of the sample.

What the authors observed across the whole study: Two of the three human donors showed the lowest clonal inequality scores among all compared groups. Because human T cells were selected on several MHC II alleles, repertoire diversity in humans and mice was not considered directly comparable. iCHAO1 estimates gave humans the largest TCR beta repertoire, some 1.5 million clonotypes, attributed likely to selection by multiple MHC II molecules. On average, more CDR3 deletions and insertions were observed in humans than in mice, indicating greater exonuclease and TdT activity.

Concerning this clone: Its antigen is unknown. Base qualities are not at hand, and no much larger clone is one base apart.

Fluorescence-activated cell sorting was used to pull naive CD4 T cells, meaning cells that were CD45RO-negative and CD62L-positive, out of the PBMCs. Each donor gave roughly 53 ml of fresh peripheral blood, from which PBMCs were isolated by Ficoll density centrifugation. Sorting was performed on a FACSAria III instrument, with purity above 85% for all samples. The chain is encoded by TRBV9 joined to TRBJ2-3; 10 junctional bases match TRBD2. Sequenced input: naive CD4+ T cells from blood. The cell subset or site label of this sample denotes: CD45RO-negative CD62L-positive naive CD4 T cells. This TCR was recovered from a person aged 30-69 years in good health. The sequence in DNA is TGTGCCAGCAGCGTAAGTCTAGCGGGGGACACAGATACGCAGTATTTT. Translated, this is CASSVSLAGDTDTQYF.